This T cell receptor (beta chain) was recorded in a study of blood T cell repertoires in COVID-19. Looking at the study overall: PBMCs, B-cell-depleted T cells, or T cells were the source of the cDNA or gDNA that made up the material.

Authors' processing steps: Estimates of nucleated cell counts were drawn from the amplification of reference gene primers. Assay: immunoSEQ multiplex PCR; the TCRdb copy retains only in-frame clones and omits some. V, J and clone size derive from that table, while D and trimming were established from the DNA sequence. The sample lists approximately 280,000 clones, roughly 89% occurring once. Individuals drawn from about two dozen US areas were roughly 18 to 89 years old. Germline V CDR1 and CDR2: LGHNA, YSLEER. This CDR3 comprises 15 residues. The junction had 8 bases not matched to a gene; V was cut back by 3 bases and J by 4 bases.

The genes are TRBV4-3 and TRBJ1-1; 7 positions agree with TRBD1. The sequence came from a woman in her thirties or forties who had recovered from COVID-19. Sequencing input: PBMCs or T cells enriched from blood (not recorded which). The CDR3 DNA reads TGCGCCAGCAGCCAGAGAGAGGGGGCTATCACTGAAGCTTTCTTT. Translated, it gives CASSQREGAITEAFF.